A selection of T cell receptor beta chains follows, all from one sample in a study of blood T cells in healthy people across ages. One entry per CDR3 protein results from TCRdb running MiXCR on the 5' RACE reads. Seen here are around 1,600,000 distinct CDR3 sequences, about 42% observed once, and the top ten hold just over 4%. Sequencing used blood. The source of these receptors is a woman aged 18 to 35 in good health. CDR3s include the opening cysteine and the closing phenylalanine or tryptophan. The D gene is left open where the match is weak. A row's size may be missing; if present it is once, few, many or a size class.

cdr3_aa: CASSIPGGQYNEQFF
cdr3_nt: TGTGCCAGCAGCATTCCGGGGGGGCAATACAATGAGCAGTTCTTC
j_call: TRBJ2-1
v_call: TRBV5-6
clone_size: .
d_call: TRBD2

cdr3_aa: CSVETAGEYEQYF
cdr3_nt: TGCAGCGTTGAAACAGCGGGAGAGTACGAGCAGTACTTC
j_call: TRBJ2-7
v_call: TRBV29-1
clone_size: few
d_call: TRBD2

cdr3_aa: CAAGTLHF
cdr3_nt: TGTGCGGCGGGGACCCTCCACTTT
j_call: TRBJ1-6
v_call: TRBV21-1
clone_size: .
d_call: .

cdr3_aa: CAISEEGSDEQFF
cdr3_nt: TGTGCCATCAGTGAGGAAGGGTCTGATGAGCAGTTCTTC
j_call: TRBJ2-1
v_call: TRBV10-3
clone_size: many
d_call: .

cdr3_aa: CASSDRAQGEKLFF
cdr3_nt: TGTGCCAGCAGTGACCGGGCCCAAGGTGAAAAACTGTTTTTT
j_call: TRBJ1-4
v_call: TRBV2
clone_size: .
d_call: .

cdr3_aa: CASSIRDQKWTGELFF
cdr3_nt: TGTGCCAGCAGCATCCGGGACCAGAAGTGGACCGGGGAGCTGTTTTTT
j_call: TRBJ2-2
v_call: TRBV6-6
clone_size: once
d_call: .

cdr3_aa: CASSQGGRMTEQYF
cdr3_nt: TGCGCCAGCAGCCAAGGCGGAAGGATGACCGAGCAGTACTTC
j_call: TRBJ2-7
v_call: TRBV4-3
clone_size: many
d_call: .

cdr3_aa: CASSRSSSYNEQFF
cdr3_nt: TGCGCCAGCAGTCGCAGCAGCTCCTACAATGAGCAGTTCTTC
j_call: TRBJ2-1
v_call: TRBV5-1
clone_size: many
d_call: .

cdr3_aa: CAISELSSSYNEQFF
cdr3_nt: TGTGCCATCAGTGAATTGTCTAGCTCCTACAATGAGCAGTTCTTC
j_call: TRBJ2-1
v_call: TRBV10-3
clone_size: many
d_call: .

cdr3_aa: CASSPAGTVLYGYTF
cdr3_nt: TGTGCCAGCAGCCCCGCCGGGACAGTTCTCTATGGCTACACCTTC
j_call: TRBJ1-2
v_call: TRBV7-9
clone_size: .
d_call: TRBD1

cdr3_aa: CASGKGLNTEAFF
cdr3_nt: TGTGCCAGCGGAAAGGGCTTGAACACTGAAGCTTTCTTT
j_call: TRBJ1-1
v_call: TRBV7-9
clone_size: few
d_call: .

cdr3_aa: CSAPLAGTDTQYF
cdr3_nt: TGCAGTGCCCCCCTAGCGGGCACAGATACGCAGTATTTT
j_call: TRBJ2-3
v_call: TRBV20-1
clone_size: many
d_call: TRBD2

cdr3_aa: CASRGTFTYEQYF
cdr3_nt: TGTGCCAGCAGGGGGACTTTTACCTACGAGCAGTACTTC
j_call: TRBJ2-7
v_call: TRBV12-3/TRBV12-4
clone_size: .
d_call: .

cdr3_aa: CASSYSGDTLYEQYF
cdr3_nt: TGTGCCAGCAGCTACTCGGGGGACACTCTCTACGAGCAGTACTTC
j_call: TRBJ2-7
v_call: TRBV12-3/TRBV12-4
clone_size: many
d_call: .

cdr3_aa: CSARDRISGQGSQPQHF
cdr3_nt: TGCAGTGCTAGAGATCGGATTTCGGGACAGGGCAGCCAGCCCCAGCATTTT
j_call: TRBJ1-5
v_call: TRBV20-1
clone_size: .
d_call: TRBD1

cdr3_aa: CASSQDSASSYNSPLHF
cdr3_nt: TGTGCCAGCAGCCAAGATTCTGCAAGCTCCTATAATTCACCCCTCCACTTT
j_call: TRBJ1-6
v_call: TRBV4-2
clone_size: .
d_call: .

cdr3_aa: CAIKGGLAGSDEQYF
cdr3_nt: TGTGCCATCAAGGGGGGACTAGCGGGGTCGGACGAGCAGTACTTC
j_call: TRBJ2-7
v_call: TRBV10-3
clone_size: .
d_call: TRBD2

cdr3_aa: CASSRRTGTYNEQFF
cdr3_nt: TGTGCCAGCAGCAGAAGGACAGGAACCTACAATGAGCAGTTCTTC
j_call: TRBJ2-1
v_call: TRBV21-1
clone_size: many
d_call: .

cdr3_aa: CASSLDTEGSTNYGYTF
cdr3_nt: TGCGCCAGCAGCTTGGATACAGAGGGCTCCACTAACTATGGCTACACCTTC
j_call: TRBJ1-2
v_call: TRBV5-1
clone_size: .
d_call: .

cdr3_aa: CSAQLAVTYNEQFF
cdr3_nt: TGCAGTGCTCAGCTAGCGGTCACCTACAATGAGCAGTTCTTC
j_call: TRBJ2-1
v_call: TRBV20-1
clone_size: many
d_call: TRBD2

cdr3_aa: CASSLLLSGGPSYEQYF
cdr3_nt: TGTGCCAGCAGTTTATTGCTTAGCGGGGGGCCCTCCTACGAGCAGTACTTC
j_call: TRBJ2-7
v_call: TRBV27
clone_size: few
d_call: TRBD2

cdr3_aa: CSARDFLNSNQPQHF
cdr3_nt: TGCAGTGCTAGAGATTTCCTGAATAGCAATCAGCCCCAGCATTTT
j_call: TRBJ1-5
v_call: TRBV20-1
clone_size: .
d_call: .

cdr3_aa: CASSVVAGGSNEQYF
cdr3_nt: TGTGCCAGCAGCGTAGTAGCGGGGGGAAGCAATGAGCAGTACTTC
j_call: TRBJ2-7
v_call: TRBV9
clone_size: .
d_call: TRBD2

cdr3_aa: CASNKEEGDSTDTQYF
cdr3_nt: TGTGCCAGCAACAAAGAAGAGGGAGATAGCACAGATACGCAGTATTTT
j_call: TRBJ2-3
v_call: TRBV21-1
clone_size: once
d_call: .

cdr3_aa: CASSQEDRGLYEQYF
cdr3_nt: TGCGCCAGCAGCCAAGAGGACAGGGGGCTCTACGAGCAGTACTTC
j_call: TRBJ2-7
v_call: TRBV4-3
clone_size: few
d_call: TRBD1

cdr3_aa: CASSYGTVNSYEQYF
cdr3_nt: TGTGCCAGCAGCTACGGGACAGTGAACTCCTACGAGCAGTACTTC
j_call: TRBJ2-7
v_call: TRBV3-1
clone_size: .
d_call: TRBD1

cdr3_aa: CASSSTGGTKQFF
cdr3_nt: TGCGCCAGCAGTTCCACGGGGGGTACTAAGCAGTTCTTC
j_call: TRBJ2-1
v_call: TRBV4-1
clone_size: few
d_call: TRBD2

cdr3_aa: CAIQPGTYNEQFF
cdr3_nt: TGTGCCATACAACCGGGGACCTACAATGAGCAGTTCTTC
j_call: TRBJ2-1
v_call: TRBV28
clone_size: .
d_call: .

cdr3_aa: CASRAANNSPLHF
cdr3_nt: TGTGCCAGCAGGGCAGCGAATAATTCACCCCTCCACTTT
j_call: TRBJ1-6
v_call: TRBV28
clone_size: .
d_call: .

cdr3_aa: CASSEATSTDTQYF
cdr3_nt: TGTGCCAGCAGTGAGGCCACCAGCACAGATACGCAGTATTTT
j_call: TRBJ2-3
v_call: TRBV2
clone_size: .
d_call: .

cdr3_aa: CSARGQPGNEQFF
cdr3_nt: TGCAGTGCTAGGGGCCAACCCGGCAATGAGCAGTTCTTC
j_call: TRBJ2-1
v_call: TRBV20-1
clone_size: few
d_call: .

cdr3_aa: CSARGGTGDNEQFF
cdr3_nt: TGCAGTGCTAGAGGAGGGACAGGAGACAATGAGCAGTTCTTC
j_call: TRBJ2-1
v_call: TRBV20-1
clone_size: .
d_call: TRBD1

cdr3_aa: CASRQGVISCEQYF
cdr3_nt: TGTGCCTCCCGACAGGGGGTGATTTCCTGCGAGCAGTACTTC
j_call: TRBJ2-7
v_call: TRBV6-5
clone_size: .
d_call: TRBD1

cdr3_aa: CASKVYYKTQYF
cdr3_nt: TGTGCCAGCAAAGTTTACTACAAGACCCAGTACTTC
j_call: TRBJ2-5
v_call: TRBV11-2
clone_size: few
d_call: .

cdr3_aa: CASSFKGTSRAEQYF
cdr3_nt: TGTGCCAGCAGCTTTAAAGGGACGAGTCGCGCCGAGCAGTACTTC
j_call: TRBJ2-7
v_call: TRBV12-1
clone_size: few
d_call: .

cdr3_aa: CAYNPRTGGETQYF
cdr3_nt: TGTGCCTACAATCCGCGGACAGGGGGAGAGACCCAGTACTTC
j_call: TRBJ2-5
v_call: TRBV30
clone_size: few
d_call: TRBD1

cdr3_aa: CSASKGPNQPQHF
cdr3_nt: TGCAGTGCTAGTAAGGGGCCCAATCAGCCCCAGCATTTT
j_call: TRBJ1-5
v_call: TRBV20-1
clone_size: few
d_call: .

cdr3_aa: CASSLSWLVNEQFF
cdr3_nt: TGCGCCAGCAGCTTGTCCTGGCTGGTTAATGAGCAGTTCTTC
j_call: TRBJ2-1
v_call: TRBV5-1
clone_size: .
d_call: .

cdr3_aa: CASSFSGAATEAFF
cdr3_nt: TGTGCCAGCAGCTTCTCGGGGGCGGCCACTGAAGCTTTCTTT
j_call: TRBJ1-1
v_call: TRBV7-9
clone_size: .
d_call: .

cdr3_aa: CASSLLVSYEQFF
cdr3_nt: TGTGCCAGCAGCTTGCTAGTTTCCTACGAGCAGTTCTTC
j_call: TRBJ2-1
v_call: TRBV5-5
clone_size: .
d_call: .

cdr3_aa: CASSGARGNQPQHF
cdr3_nt: TGTGCCAGCAGTGGGGCCAGGGGTAATCAGCCCCAGCATTTT
j_call: TRBJ1-5
v_call: TRBV2
clone_size: .
d_call: .

cdr3_aa: CASSLGPLGVHEQYF
cdr3_nt: TGTGCCAGCAGTTTAGGGCCCCTGGGGGTCCACGAGCAGTACTTC
j_call: TRBJ2-7
v_call: TRBV27
clone_size: .
d_call: .

cdr3_aa: CSAIPEGRVWVSPPHF
cdr3_nt: TGCAGTGCCATCCCGGAGGGTCGAGTATGGGTTTCACCCCCCCACTTT
j_call: TRBJ1-6
v_call: TRBV20-1
clone_size: .
d_call: .

cdr3_aa: CASSLGVWGLDTGELFF
cdr3_nt: TGTGCCAGCAGCTTAGGGGTCTGGGGGCTAGACACCGGGGAGCTGTTTTTT
j_call: TRBJ2-2
v_call: TRBV11-3
clone_size: .
d_call: .

cdr3_aa: CSVTGISYEQYF
cdr3_nt: TGCAGCGTGACAGGGATAAGCTACGAGCAGTACTTC
j_call: TRBJ2-7
v_call: TRBV29-1
clone_size: few
d_call: TRBD1

cdr3_aa: CASTSDPLDYGYTF
cdr3_nt: TGTGCCAGCACCTCGGACCCTTTGGACTATGGCTACACCTTC
j_call: TRBJ1-2
v_call: TRBV7-2
clone_size: few
d_call: .

cdr3_aa: CSVETALNTEAFF
cdr3_nt: TGCAGCGTGGAAACGGCTTTGAACACTGAAGCTTTCTTT
j_call: TRBJ1-1
v_call: TRBV29-1
clone_size: few
d_call: .

cdr3_aa: CSARGGGAWGYTF
cdr3_nt: TGCAGTGCTAGAGGCGGGGGAGCTTGGGGCTACACCTTC
j_call: TRBJ1-2
v_call: TRBV20-1
clone_size: few
d_call: .

cdr3_aa: CASSLSRSGAGELFF
cdr3_nt: TGTGCCAGCAGCTTATCGCGAAGCGGAGCCGGGGAGCTGTTTTTT
j_call: TRBJ2-2
v_call: TRBV7-9
clone_size: .
d_call: .

cdr3_aa: CSVGPGKVAETQYF
cdr3_nt: TGCAGCGTTGGTCCAGGGAAAGTAGCAGAGACCCAGTACTTC
j_call: TRBJ2-5
v_call: TRBV29-1
clone_size: .
d_call: .

cdr3_aa: CATSTAGRGTDTQYF
cdr3_nt: TGTGCCACCAGCACGGCAGGGAGGGGCACAGATACGCAGTATTTT
j_call: TRBJ2-3
v_call: TRBV24-1
clone_size: .
d_call: TRBD2

cdr3_aa: CASSQVSFGREGRTQYF
cdr3_nt: TGTGCCAGCAGCCAAGTATCGTTTGGCAGGGAAGGTCGGACCCAGTACTTC
j_call: TRBJ2-5
v_call: TRBV4-2
clone_size: few
d_call: .

cdr3_aa: CSVEVTSGTYNEQFF
cdr3_nt: TGCAGCGTTGAGGTGACTAGCGGAACCTACAATGAGCAGTTCTTC
j_call: TRBJ2-1
v_call: TRBV29-1
clone_size: .
d_call: TRBD2